What follows describes a single T cell receptor (beta chain). As yet, its antigen is unknown. Looked up from germline, CDR1 is MDHEN and CDR2 is SYDVKM. The CDR3 extends over 12 amino acids. Trimming pared 3 bases from V and 7 bases from J, leaving 9 bases between. The record originates from a study of beta chain features in type 1 diabetes. Overall study context: Healthy donors resembled patients in age, gender and cell yields. Broader study findings: The study found fewer insertions and more deletions at VDJ junctions in type 1 diabetes patients. Researchers report that Type 1 diabetes patients had moderately but significantly shorter TCRB CDR3s across all four CD4+ subsets.

Sequenced material consisted of expressed TCRB transcripts (all of the isolated RNA was reverse transcribed). The repertoire was sequenced with immunoSEQ multiplex PCR; TCRdb's copy has only in-frame clones and lacks some. The sample contains around 130,000 clones, roughly 10% of which appear only once. This chain joins TRBV28 and TRBJ1-1; no clear D gene. Sequencing was carried out using central memory CD4+ T cells from blood. The TCR was taken from a man younger than 45 with type 1 diabetes. The CDR3, as DNA: TGTGCCAGCAGTTTCTCAGACTTTGAAGCTTTCTTT. Its translation is CASSFSDFEAFF.